This is a list of T cell receptor beta chains from one sample in a study of cytotoxic CD8 clonotypes in ibrutinib-treated CLL. The assay was immunoSEQ multiplex PCR, and TCRdb's table has in-frame clones only and misses some. This sample has a few hundred thousand clones, with just under 80% found just once. Sample: PBMCs, taken before ibrutinib treatment. The receptors come from a human donor with chronic lymphocytic leukemia. Each CDR3 is given with its conserved first and last residue. The D gene is left open where the match is weak. Rows give clone size only sometimes, using once, few, many, or a class for an expanded clone.

d_call: NA
v_call: TRBV27
clone_size: few
j_call: TRBJ2-2
cdr3_aa: CASNSGRGTNTGELFF
cdr3_nt: TGTGCCAGCAATTCCGGACGGGGGACCAACACCGGGGAGCTGTTTTTT

d_call: NA
v_call: TRBV30
clone_size: NA
j_call: TRBJ1-4
cdr3_aa: CAWSGQGNEKLFF
cdr3_nt: TGTGCCTGGAGCGGGCAGGGGAATGAAAAACTGTTTTTT

d_call: NA
v_call: TRBV30
clone_size: NA
j_call: TRBJ2-7
cdr3_aa: CAWSTSPTPYEQYF
cdr3_nt: TGTGCCTGGAGTACCTCCCCAACCCCCTACGAGCAGTACTTC

d_call: NA
v_call: TRBV25-1
clone_size: NA
j_call: TRBJ2-2
cdr3_aa: CASSESLYGELFF
cdr3_nt: TGTGCCAGCAGTGAATCTCTGTACGGGGAGCTGTTTTTT

d_call: TRBD2
v_call: TRBV19
clone_size: NA
j_call: TRBJ2-1
cdr3_aa: CASKRAGLDEQFF
cdr3_nt: TGTGCCAGTAAGCGAGCGGGACTTGATGAGCAGTTCTTC

d_call: NA
v_call: TRBV1
clone_size: NA
j_call: TRBJ1-5
cdr3_aa: CTRSRDRDQPQHF
cdr3_nt: TGCACCAGGTCCCGGGACAGAGATCAGCCCCAGCATTTT

d_call: TRBD2
v_call: TRBV25-1
clone_size: NA
j_call: TRBJ2-2
cdr3_aa: CASSRSGRAEAGELFF
cdr3_nt: TGTGCCAGCAGTCGAAGCGGGAGGGCCGAAGCCGGGGAGCTGTTTTTT

d_call: NA
v_call: TRBV28
clone_size: NA
j_call: TRBJ2-7
cdr3_aa: CASSLSNSYEQYF
cdr3_nt: TGTGCCAGCAGTTTATCCAACTCCTACGAGCAGTACTTC

d_call: TRBD1
v_call: TRBV7-2
clone_size: NA
j_call: TRBJ2-1
cdr3_aa: CASSSTGGEQFF
cdr3_nt: TGTGCCAGCAGCAGCACAGGGGGTGAGCAGTTCTTC

d_call: TRBD1
v_call: TRBV27
clone_size: NA
j_call: TRBJ2-7
cdr3_aa: CASSLDRRTYEQYF
cdr3_nt: TGTGCCAGCAGTTTGGACAGGCGCACCTACGAGCAGTACTTC

d_call: TRBD1
v_call: TRBV14
clone_size: NA
j_call: TRBJ2-7
cdr3_aa: CASSLWTGASEQYF
cdr3_nt: TGTGCCAGCAGCCTCTGGACAGGGGCCTCCGAGCAGTACTTC

d_call: NA
v_call: TRBV5-1
clone_size: once
j_call: TRBJ2-1
cdr3_aa: CASSFISEAYNEQFF
cdr3_nt: TGCGCCAGCAGCTTTATCTCGGAAGCTTACAATGAGCAGTTCTTC

d_call: NA
v_call: TRBV28
clone_size: NA
j_call: TRBJ2-7
cdr3_aa: CASSPAPYEQYF
cdr3_nt: TGTGCCAGCAGCCCTGCCCCCTACGAGCAGTACTTC

d_call: NA
v_call: TRBV4-3
clone_size: NA
j_call: TRBJ2-7
cdr3_aa: CASSQVGDSYEQYF
cdr3_nt: TGCGCCAGCAGCCAAGTAGGAGACTCCTACGAGCAGTACTTC

d_call: NA
v_call: TRBV29-1
clone_size: NA
j_call: TRBJ2-1
cdr3_aa: CSQRWGDANEQFF
cdr3_nt: TGCAGCCAACGGTGGGGGGACGCGAATGAGCAGTTCTTC

d_call: NA
v_call: TRBV19
clone_size: once
j_call: TRBJ2-7
cdr3_aa: CASTQSADPGYEQYF
cdr3_nt: TGTGCCAGTACCCAAAGTGCGGATCCGGGCTACGAGCAGTACTTC

d_call: TRBD2
v_call: TRBV7-2
clone_size: NA
j_call: TRBJ2-2
cdr3_aa: CASSLAILAGNTGELFF
cdr3_nt: TGTGCCAGCAGCTTAGCCATTCTAGCGGGGAACACCGGGGAGCTGTTTTTT

d_call: NA
v_call: TRBV4-2
clone_size: NA
j_call: TRBJ1-2
cdr3_aa: CASSQVAAGGYGYTF
cdr3_nt: TGTGCCAGCAGCCAAGTGGCCGCGGGAGGCTATGGCTACACCTTC

d_call: NA
v_call: TRBV7-6
clone_size: NA
j_call: TRBJ1-2
cdr3_aa: CASSLARNQTRGNGYTF
cdr3_nt: TGTGCCAGCAGCTTAGCGCGTAATCAGACCAGAGGCAATGGCTACACCTTC

d_call: NA
v_call: TRBV28
clone_size: once
j_call: TRBJ2-2
cdr3_aa: CASSLSTGELFF
cdr3_nt: TGTGCCAGCAGTCTGAGTACCGGGGAGCTGTTTTTT

d_call: NA
v_call: TRBV30
clone_size: NA
j_call: TRBJ1-2
cdr3_aa: CAWSVRGMSGYTF
cdr3_nt: TGTGCCTGGAGTGTACGGGGAATGAGCGGCTACACCTTC

d_call: NA
v_call: TRBV2
clone_size: few
j_call: TRBJ1-5
cdr3_aa: CASSDEISNQPQHF
cdr3_nt: TGTGCCAGCAGTGATGAGATTAGCAATCAGCCCCAGCATTTT

d_call: TRBD1
v_call: TRBV4-1
clone_size: NA
j_call: TRBJ2-7
cdr3_aa: CASSQDKGTGYEQYF
cdr3_nt: TGCGCCAGCAGCCAAGACAAAGGGACAGGCTACGAGCAGTACTTC

d_call: NA
v_call: TRBV29-1
clone_size: NA
j_call: TRBJ2-6
cdr3_aa: CSISGPSSGANVLTF
cdr3_nt: TGCAGCATTAGCGGTCCTAGCTCTGGGGCCAACGTCCTGACTTTC

d_call: TRBD2
v_call: TRBV6-5
clone_size: NA
j_call: TRBJ2-7
cdr3_aa: CASSTTSGSSYEQYF
cdr3_nt: TGTGCCAGCAGTACCACTAGCGGGAGCTCCTACGAGCAGTACTTC

d_call: NA
v_call: TRBV25-1
clone_size: NA
j_call: TRBJ1-2
cdr3_aa: CASRAAGQFGTKNYGYTF
cdr3_nt: TGTGCCAGCAGAGCCGCAGGACAGTTTGGCACTAAGAACTATGGCTACACCTTC

d_call: TRBD1
v_call: TRBV9
clone_size: NA
j_call: TRBJ2-5
cdr3_aa: CASSGGTASVGETQYF
cdr3_nt: TGTGCCAGCAGCGGGGGGACAGCGAGCGTCGGGGAGACCCAGTACTTC

d_call: NA
v_call: TRBV30
clone_size: NA
j_call: TRBJ1-2
cdr3_aa: CAWSTQGLYGYTF
cdr3_nt: TGTGCCTGGAGTACCCAGGGTCTCTATGGCTACACCTTC

d_call: NA
v_call: TRBV9
clone_size: NA
j_call: TRBJ1-1
cdr3_aa: CASSVGGGTMNTEAFF
cdr3_nt: TGTGCCAGCAGCGTAGGTGGGGGGACCATGAACACTGAAGCTTTCTTT

d_call: NA
v_call: TRBV30
clone_size: NA
j_call: TRBJ2-7
cdr3_aa: CAWSSQGEQYF
cdr3_nt: TGTGCCTGGAGTTCTCAGGGCGAGCAGTACTTC

d_call: TRBD1
v_call: TRBV7-2
clone_size: once
j_call: TRBJ1-4
cdr3_aa: CASSLYRGMREKLFF
cdr3_nt: TGTGCCAGCAGCCTCTACAGGGGGATGCGTGAAAAACTGTTTTTT

d_call: NA
v_call: TRBV18
clone_size: once
j_call: TRBJ1-1
cdr3_aa: CASSPEFGGQGSEAFF
cdr3_nt: TGTGCCAGCTCACCGGAGTTTGGGGGGCAAGGATCTGAAGCTTTCTTT

d_call: NA
v_call: TRBV18
clone_size: NA
j_call: TRBJ2-5
cdr3_aa: CASSFSRGQTGETQYF
cdr3_nt: TGTGCCAGCTCATTTTCCCGGGGCCAGACTGGGGAGACCCAGTACTTC

d_call: NA
v_call: TRBV7-2
clone_size: NA
j_call: TRBJ2-2
cdr3_aa: CASSLELRTGELFF
cdr3_nt: TGTGCCAGCAGCTTAGAGTTACGAACCGGGGAGCTGTTTTTT

d_call: NA
v_call: TRBV7-9
clone_size: NA
j_call: TRBJ2-7
cdr3_aa: CASSLVGVGEQYF
cdr3_nt: TGTGCCAGCAGCTTAGTAGGGGTCGGCGAGCAGTACTTC

d_call: TRBD2
v_call: TRBV7-2
clone_size: NA
j_call: TRBJ2-5
cdr3_aa: CASSGLAEKQETQYF
cdr3_nt: TGTGCCAGCAGCGGACTAGCGGAGAAACAAGAGACCCAGTACTTC

d_call: NA
v_call: TRBV25-1
clone_size: NA
j_call: TRBJ2-7
cdr3_aa: CASSEGGGGRLDPYEQYF
cdr3_nt: TGTGCCAGCAGTGAAGGAGGGGGCGGGAGACTCGATCCTTACGAGCAGTACTTC

d_call: NA
v_call: TRBV6-5
clone_size: NA
j_call: TRBJ1-5
cdr3_aa: CASSFHNQPQHF
cdr3_nt: TGTGCCAGCAGTTTCCACAATCAGCCCCAGCATTTT

d_call: NA
v_call: TRBV28
clone_size: NA
j_call: TRBJ1-1
cdr3_aa: CASSPQGRSTEAFF
cdr3_nt: TGTGCCAGCAGTCCTCAGGGTAGGTCCACTGAAGCTTTCTTT

d_call: NA
v_call: TRBV30
clone_size: few
j_call: TRBJ1-4
cdr3_aa: CAWSGQPYEKLFF
cdr3_nt: TGTGCCTGGAGTGGACAGCCTTACGAAAAACTGTTTTTT

d_call: NA
v_call: TRBV5-1
clone_size: NA
j_call: TRBJ2-7
cdr3_aa: CASSLTHYEQYF
cdr3_nt: TGCGCCAGCAGCTTGACCCACTACGAGCAGTACTTC

d_call: TRBD1
v_call: TRBV19
clone_size: NA
j_call: TRBJ1-5
cdr3_aa: CASSDRGIQPQHF
cdr3_nt: TGTGCCAGTAGCGACAGGGGAATTCAGCCCCAGCATTTT

d_call: TRBD1
v_call: TRBV6-5
clone_size: NA
j_call: TRBJ2-1
cdr3_aa: CASRYRGPYNEQFF
cdr3_nt: TGTGCCAGCAGGTACAGGGGCCCCTACAATGAGCAGTTCTTC

d_call: NA
v_call: TRBV6-5
clone_size: NA
j_call: TRBJ1-2
cdr3_aa: CASSFRTANYGYTF
cdr3_nt: TGTGCCAGCAGTTTTAGAACCGCTAACTATGGCTACACCTTC

d_call: NA
v_call: TRBV29-1
clone_size: NA
j_call: TRBJ1-2
cdr3_aa: CSVLTGGYTF
cdr3_nt: TGCAGCGTTCTTACAGGAGGCTACACCTTC

d_call: TRBD1
v_call: TRBV9
clone_size: NA
j_call: TRBJ2-7
cdr3_aa: CASSVAPSTGGTYEQYF
cdr3_nt: TGTGCCAGCAGCGTCGCTCCATCGACAGGGGGAACCTACGAGCAGTACTTC

d_call: TRBD2
v_call: TRBV5-1
clone_size: NA
j_call: TRBJ2-3
cdr3_aa: CASSLGGSGATDTQYF
cdr3_nt: TGCGCCAGCAGCTTGGGGGGTAGCGGGGCCACAGATACGCAGTATTTT